Listed below are T cell receptor beta chains from one sample, sequenced in a study of somatic mutations in cytotoxic T cells in rheumatoid arthritis. Produced via immunoSEQ multiplex PCR; TCRdb's table is partial and in-frame only. This sample yields about 6,400 clones, of which approximately 68% are seen a single time; approximately 40% belongs to the top ten. Sequenced sample: CD8+ T cells sorted from blood. The source of these receptors is a woman in her forties or fifties in good health. Each CDR3 is given with its conserved first and last residue. Each record gives: V gene, J gene, clone size, D gene, CDR3 protein, CDR3 DNA. The D gene is left open where the match is weak. Size values are once, few and many counts, or a class for expanded clones, and some rows have none.

V: TRBV5-6
J: TRBJ2-2
size: few
D: -
CDR3: CASSLEGNGELFF
DNA: TGTGCCAGCAGCTTGGAGGGGAACGGGGAGCTGTTTTTT

V: TRBV19
J: TRBJ1-3
size: -
D: -
CDR3: CASSPPPDRTTGNTIYF
DNA: TGTGCCAGTAGTCCACCTCCCGACAGGACGACTGGAAACACCATATATTTT

V: TRBV9
J: TRBJ1-6
size: -
D: -
CDR3: CAGDFRDSPLHF
DNA: TGTGCAGGAGACTTCAGGGATTCACCCCTCCACTTT

V: TRBV27
J: TRBJ2-3
size: -
D: TRBD2
CDR3: CASSLGGSGGADTQYF
DNA: TGTGCCAGCAGTCTCGGCGGAAGCGGGGGGGCAGATACGCAGTATTTT

V: TRBV2
J: TRBJ2-1
size: -
D: TRBD1
CDR3: CASSSRTGTYNEQFF
DNA: TGTGCCAGCTCCAGTCGGACAGGGACCTACAATGAGCAGTTCTTC

V: TRBV4-3
J: TRBJ2-7
size: few
D: TRBD1
CDR3: CASSFGQGETYEQYF
DNA: TGCGCCAGCAGCTTCGGACAGGGAGAGACCTACGAGCAGTACTTC

V: TRBV7-9
J: TRBJ1-1
size: -
D: -
CDR3: CASSLGEYTEAFF
DNA: TGTGCCAGCAGCTTAGGAGAATACACTGAAGCTTTCTTT

V: TRBV27
J: TRBJ2-7
size: -
D: -
CDR3: CASSPKGQGHEQYF
DNA: TGTGCCAGCAGTCCGAAAGGGCAGGGCCACGAGCAGTACTTC

V: TRBV10-3
J: TRBJ2-7
size: -
D: -
CDR3: CAISAGGESEEQYF
DNA: TGTGCCATCAGTGCGGGCGGGGAGTCGGAAGAGCAGTACTTC

V: TRBV2
J: TRBJ1-1
size: -
D: -
CDR3: CASSGPSTEAFF
DNA: TGTGCCAGCAGTGGGCCCTCAACTGAAGCTTTCTTT